Below are 19 T cell receptor beta chains sequenced from a single sample in a study of PD-1 blockade in classical Hodgkin lymphoma. Each patient relapsed following autologous stem cell transplantation, and prior brentuximab vedotin exposure differed. Sequencing was performed with immunoSEQ multiplex PCR; in TCRdb, only in-frame clones are kept and a portion is missing. The top ten hold 25% to 35% of the sample, which has some 18,000 clones, roughly 82% seen once. Sequencing was performed on peripheral blood mononuclear cells (PBMCs), taken before the second cycle of nivolumab. Receptors were obtained from a human donor with classical Hodgkin lymphoma.

The chain has TRBV4-1 and TRBJ2-2; the D is unclear. The CDR3 is made up of 15 amino acids. Germline CDR1 reads MGHRA; CDR2 reads YSYEKL. The V end lost 3 bases, the J end lost 5 bases, and 13 bases lay between the germline ends. Here the CDR3 DNA reads TGCGCCAGCAGCCATGTTTCGTTGGGGACCGGGGAGCTGTTTTTT. Protein sequence: CASSHVSLGTGELFF.

V gene TRBV6-5 combines with J gene TRBJ2-2, with TRBD1 as a possible D gene (5 bases). There are 14 residues in the CDR3. Trimming left V 2 bases short and J 6 bases short, with 10 bases between. Per germline, CDR1 MNHEY and CDR2 SVGAGI. The CDR3 loop reads CASSYAQGAGELFF. Here the CDR3 DNA reads TGTGCCAGCAGTTACGCCCAGGGTGCCGGGGAGCTGTTTTTT.

This chain joins TRBV11-2 and TRBJ1-2, with TRBD1 matching over 10 bases. The CDR3 length is 13 residues. Trimming at V came to 4 bases and at J to 10 bases, leaving 6 bases not matched to a gene. Germline V CDR1 and CDR2: SGHAT, FQNNGV. The CDR3 loop is CASSSGTGAYYTF. The CDR3 region has the DNA TGTGCCAGCAGCTCCGGGACAGGGGCCTACTACACCTTC. The full variable domain, in which reference TRBV11-2 and TRBJ1-2 provide the parts outside the CDR3, is EAGVAQSPRYKIIEKRQSVAFWCNPISGHATLYWYQQILGQGPKLLIQFQNNGVVDDSQLPKDRFSAERLKGVDSTLKIQPAKLEDSAVYLCASSSGTGAYYTFGSGTRLTVV.

The chain employs TRBV28 and TRBJ2-3; possibly TRBD2 for D (7 bases). V was cut by 2 bases and J by 5 bases, with 20 bases left in between. CDR1 and CDR2 (germline): MDHEN, SYDVKM. This CDR3 contains 17 residues. This CDR3 reads CASSLGGGGFHGDTQYF. The DNA for the CDR3 is TGTGCCAGCAGTTTAGGGGGCGGGGGTTTTCATGGAGATACGCAGTATTTT.

This clone turned up a few times. This chain connects TRBV4-2 to TRBJ2-2; 13 bases align to TRBD2. The CDR3 consists of 15 residues. The V gene end was trimmed by 2 bases and the J gene end by 6 bases; junction bases not matched to a gene: 0. The germline CDR1 and CDR2 sequences are LGHNA and YNFKEQ. The CDR3 protein is CASSQTSGGAGELFF. CDR3 DNA: TGTGCCAGCAGCCAAACTAGCGGGGGGGCCGGGGAGCTGTTTTTT.

The rearrangement uses TRBV7-8 and TRBJ1-2, with D uncertain. Germline CDR1 reads SGHVS; CDR2 reads FQNEAQ. The CDR3 is made up of 16 amino acids. V shed 1 base and J shed 8 bases, with 20 bases lying between them. The CDR3 protein is CASSLGSNLDRGGYTF. In DNA, the CDR3 is TGTGCCAGCAGCTTAGGGTCTAATTTGGACCGAGGAGGCTACACCTTC.

This chain's CDR3 is CASSTGGGYGYTF. In nucleotides, the CDR3 is TGTGCCAGCAGCACAGGAGGAGGCTATGGCTACACCTTC. The chain employs TRBV7-9 and TRBJ1-2; D is possibly TRBD1 (5 bases). This CDR3 is built from 13 residues. CDR1 and CDR2 from the germline V gene are SEHNR and FQNEAQ (reference sequence). The germline V and J ends were trimmed by 5 bases and 4 bases, with 11 bases remaining between them. The whole variable domain, filled in from reference TRBV7-9 and TRBJ1-2, reads DTGVSQNPRHKITKRGQNVTFRCDPISEHNRLYWYRQTLGQGPEFLTYFQNEAQLEKSRLLSDRFSAERPKGSFSTLEIQRTEQGDSAMYLCASSTGGGYGYTFGSGTRLTVV.

The chain employs TRBV15 and TRBJ2-7, with D tentatively TRBD1 (5 bases). The length of the CDR3 is 14 residues. The germline gives CDR1 LNHNV, CDR2 YYDKDF (reference sequence). Trimming pared 5 bases from V and 3 bases from J, leaving 14 bases between. The CDR3 spells CATSPLETGYEQYF. The CDR3 coding sequence is TGTGCCACCAGCCCGCTAGAAACAGGCTACGAGCAGTACTTC.

The chain has TRBV30 and TRBJ1-1; no definite D call. The CDR3 totals 12 residues. Germline loops: CDR1 GTSNPN, CDR2 SVGIG (reference sequence). V gave up 5 bases and J gave up 4 bases, with 11 bases separating them. This chain's CDR3 is CAWRRGSTEAFF. CDR3 in DNA: TGTGCCTGGCGACGAGGGAGCACTGAAGCTTTCTTT. The full variable domain, in which reference TRBV30 and TRBJ1-1 provide the parts outside the CDR3, is SQTIHQWPATLVQPVGSPLSLECTVEGTSNPNLYWYRQAAGRGLQLLFYSVGIGQISSEVPQNLSASRPQDRQFILSSKKLLLSDSGFYLCAWRRGSTEAFFGQGTRLTVV.

The rearrangement joins TRBV7-3 to TRBJ1-2; D gene ambiguous. The CDR3 has 13 amino acids. CDR1 is SGHTA and CDR2 is FQGTGA in the germline V gene. Between the trimmed V and J ends, which lost 5 bases and 9 bases, there was a span of 16 bases. DNA for the CDR3: TGTGCCAGCAGCCAGGACGGCCTTATGAGCTACACCTTC. Translated, it gives CASSQDGLMSYTF. The variable domain in full, completed from reference TRBV7-3 and TRBJ1-2, reads GAGVSQTPSNKVTEKGKYVELRCDPISGHTALYWYRQSLGQGPEFLIYFQGTGAADDSGLPNDRFFAVRPEGSVSTLKIQRTERGDSAVYLCASSQDGLMSYTFGSGTRLTVV.

The chain combines TRBV30 with TRBJ1-5; D gene uncertain. Germline CDR1 is GTSNPN and CDR2 is SVGIG (reference sequence). The V end was cut by 2 bases, the J end by 1 base, with 9 bases between. CDR3 length equals 14 residues. The CDR3 DNA reads TGTGCCTGGAGTTCGGGAGGGAGCAATCAGCCCCAGCATTTT. Translating gives CAWSSGGSNQPQHF.

The V gene is TRBV7-9, the J gene TRBJ1-3; TRBD1 is a possible D gene (5 bases). CDR1 and CDR2 from the germline V gene are SEHNR and FQNEAQ (reference sequence). The CDR3 covers 19 residues. Trimming left V 2 bases short and J 0 bases short, with 20 bases between. The CDR3 spells CASSLSGRWAFFSGNTIYF. For the CDR3, the DNA is TGTGCCAGCAGCTTATCGGGACGGTGGGCCTTCTTCTCTGGAAACACCATATATTTT.

This sequence joins TRBV15 and TRBJ2-7; D is uncertain. V lost 0 bases to trimming and J lost 5 bases, with 11 bases between them. This CDR3 contains 14 residues. Germline assignment: CDR1 LNHNV and CDR2 YYDKDF (reference sequence). The chain's CDR3 is CATSRDPSADEQYF. CDR3 nucleotides: TGTGCCACCAGCAGAGACCCCAGCGCGGACGAGCAGTACTTC. Based on the CDR3 plus reference TRBV15 and TRBJ2-7, the full variable domain is DAMVIQNPRYQVTQFGKPVTLSCSQTLNHNVMYWYQQKSSQAPKLLFHYYDKDFNNEADTPDNFQSRRPNTSFCFLDIRSPGLGDTAMYLCATSRDPSADEQYFGPGTRLTVT.

The chain has TRBV21-1 and TRBJ2-3. TRBV21-1 is given as a pseudogene. The CDR3 runs to 15 residues. CDR3 nucleotides: TGTGCCAGCAGCAAAGAGCCAGCCCCCACAGATACGCAGTATTTT. Translating it yields CASSKEPAPTDTQYF.

The chain combines TRBV5-1 with TRBJ2-3; D remains ambiguous. This CDR3 has 15 residues. V lost 4 bases, J lost 0 bases, and 12 bases lay in between. Germline V gene lookup returns CDR1 SGHRS and CDR2 YFSETQ. Written as DNA, the CDR3 is TGCGCCAGCAGCAAGGAGCCAGCTAGCACAGATACGCAGTATTTT. It codes for CASSKEPASTDTQYF.

The chain combines TRBV6-6 with TRBJ1-4; D remains unclear. The CDR3 is 16 amino acids. The germline V gene encodes CDR1 MNHNY and CDR2 SVGAGI (reference sequence). V was trimmed by 0 bases and J by 6 bases, leaving 14 bases between them. The CDR3 nucleotides are TGTGCCAGCAGTTACTCGCAGGCTTCAGGACATGAAAAACTGTTTTTT. It is translated as CASSYSQASGHEKLFF.

The gene calls are TRBV6-1 and TRBJ1-5, with D uncertain. Trimming stripped 2 bases from V and 3 bases from J, with 17 bases between. The CDR3 is 17 residues long. Germline CDR1 and CDR2: MNHNS and SASEGT. CDR3 sequence: CASSERPAGPNNQPQHF. CDR3 DNA sequence: TGTGCCAGCAGTGAACGACCGGCAGGTCCAAACAATCAGCCCCAGCATTTT.

This chain links TRBV7-2 with TRBJ2-7; tentatively, D is TRBD1 or TRBD2 (6 bases each). This CDR3 region has 17 residues. The V end lost 0 bases, the J end lost 3 bases, and 18 bases lay between the germline ends. The germline gives CDR1 SGHTA, CDR2 FQGNSA. The CDR3 sequence: CASSLAWGAQIHYEQYF. CDR3 nucleotides: TGTGCCAGCAGCTTAGCGTGGGGGGCGCAGATCCACTACGAGCAGTACTTC.

The rearrangement uses TRBV4-2 and TRBJ1-2; D may be TRBD1 (5 bases). The CDR3 is 15 amino acids. Per germline, CDR1 LGHNA and CDR2 YNFKEQ. The V end was cut by 0 bases, the J end by 8 bases, with 16 bases between. The CDR3 DNA reads TGTGCCAGCAGCCAAGAAGGGCGGGAGCGGGACGGCTACACCTTC. It specifies CASSQEGRERDGYTF.